Listed below are T cell receptor beta chains from one sample, sequenced in a study of TIL therapy for anti-PD-1-resistant metastatic lung cancer. TCRdb keeps only in-frame clones here, not all; method: immunoSEQ multiplex PCR. This repertoire shows 45,000 to 60,000 clones, about two thirds found once; its top ten account for about 6%. Here the sequenced sample was tumor tissue, taken at baseline. The origin of the receptors is a person between 25 and 79 years old with non-small cell lung cancer. Each CDR3 is given with its conserved first and last residue. A D gene is named only where the DNA matches it firmly. For some rows the clone size is stated as once, few or many, or as a class when expanded; others skip it.

clone size	CDR3 length	V gene	J gene	D gene	CDR3 protein	CDR3 DNA
NA	15	TRBV7-9	TRBJ1-1	NA	CASSSTGLSNTEAFF	TGTGCCAGCAGCTCAACGGGACTATCGAACACTGAAGCTTTCTTT
NA	15	TRBV12-5	TRBJ2-7	TRBD2	CASGLVGVAGVEQYF	TGTGCTAGTGGTTTGGTTGGGGTAGCGGGTGTCGAGCAGTACTTC
NA	12	TRBV5-5	TRBJ1-3	NA	CASSLEVNTIYF	TGTGCCAGCAGCTTGGAGGTCAACACCATATATTTT
NA	15	TRBV29-1	TRBJ1-2	NA	CSVDNRALIDYGYTF	TGCAGCGTCGATAACCGGGCCCTGATTGACTATGGCTACACCTTC
NA	13	TRBV19	TRBJ2-5	NA	CASSGTRRETQYF	TGTGCCAGTAGTGGCACAAGGCGGGAGACCCAGTACTTC
few	17	TRBV15	TRBJ1-5	NA	CATSSPAWDTNRRPQHF	TGTGCCACCAGCAGCCCTGCGTGGGACACCAACAGGAGACCCCAGCATTTT
NA	15	TRBV5-1	TRBJ1-3	TRBD1	CASSIQGKAGNTIYF	TGCGCCAGCAGCATACAGGGGAAAGCTGGAAACACCATATATTTT
NA	19	TRBV6-1	TRBJ1-5	NA	CASSEYPPDRSYSNQPQHF	TGTGCCAGCAGTGAATATCCCCCCGACAGAAGTTATAGCAATCAGCCCCAGCATTTT
once	13	TRBV9	TRBJ2-3	NA	CASSVDQRDTQYF	TGTGCCAGCAGCGTAGATCAGAGAGATACGCAGTATTTT
NA	14	TRBV6-5	TRBJ2-7	NA	CASSSGDATYEQYF	TGTGCCAGCAGTTCCGGGGATGCGACCTACGAGCAGTACTTC
NA	15	TRBV6-5	TRBJ2-7	TRBD1	CASSDSGQSKYEQYF	TGTGCCAGCAGTGACTCGGGACAGTCAAAATACGAGCAGTACTTC
NA	15	TRBV5-1	TRBJ2-1	TRBD2	CASSLETSMFNEQFF	TGCGCCAGCAGCTTGGAGACTAGCATGTTCAATGAGCAGTTCTTC
large	14	TRBV28	TRBJ2-2	TRBD2	CASSPTSASGELFF	TGTGCCAGCAGTCCCACTAGCGCCTCCGGGGAGCTGTTTTTT
NA	15	TRBV7-6	TRBJ2-1	NA	CASSPDSTSYNEQFF	TGTGCCAGCAGTCCAGACAGTACTTCCTACAATGAGCAGTTCTTC
NA	16	TRBV10-3	TRBJ2-7	NA	CAISGQDGTNTYEQYF	TGTGCCATCAGTGGACAGGACGGGACAAATACCTACGAGCAGTACTTC
NA	10	TRBV7-9	TRBJ1-1	TRBD1	CAERDSEAFF	TGTGCCGAACGGGACAGCGAAGCTTTCTTT
NA	15	TRBV19	TRBJ2-6	TRBD1	CASSIQGAGANVLTF	TGTGCCAGTAGTATACAGGGGGCTGGGGCCAACGTCCTGACTTTC
once	15	TRBV6-1	TRBJ1-6	TRBD1	CASRTNRGRNSPLHF	TGTGCCAGCAGGACCAACAGGGGGCGAAATTCACCCCTCCACTTT
NA	16	TRBV5-1	TRBJ2-3	TRBD2	CASSSFSGGSTDTQYF	TGCGCCAGCAGCTCTTTTAGCGGGGGGAGCACAGATACGCAGTATTTT
NA	15	TRBV5-4	TRBJ1-5	NA	CASSSGTGPNQPQHF	TGTGCCAGCAGTTCCGGGACGGGGCCCAATCAGCCCCAGCATTTT
NA	15	TRBV7-2	TRBJ1-6	NA	CASSSGGIRNSPLHF	TGTGCCAGCAGCTCGGGGGGGATTCGGAATTCACCCCTCCACTTT
few	14	TRBV4-1	TRBJ1-2	TRBD1	CASSQSGGAYGYTF	TGCGCCAGCAGCCAATCAGGGGGTGCCTATGGCTACACCTTC
few	15	TRBV7-9	TRBJ2-6	NA	CASSLMVTGANVLTF	TGTGCCAGCAGCTTAATGGTAACCGGGGCCAACGTCCTGACTTTC
NA	13	TRBV10-3	TRBJ1-1	NA	CAISESGGLEAFF	TGTGCCATCAGTGAGTCGGGGGGCCTCGAAGCTTTCTTT
few	13	TRBV7-9	TRBJ2-7	NA	CASSLAGSYEQYF	TGTGCCAGCAGTCTCGCCGGATCCTACGAGCAGTACTTC
NA	16	TRBV15	TRBJ1-4	NA	CATSTLIHATNEKLFF	TGTGCCACCAGCACCTTAATCCACGCAACTAATGAAAAACTGTTTTTT
NA	14	TRBV5-1	TRBJ2-2	NA	CASSKTGDTGELFF	TGCGCCAGCAGCAAAACAGGAGACACCGGGGAGCTGTTTTTT
few	14	TRBV5-1	TRBJ1-2	TRBD1	CASSLGDRVRGYTF	TGCGCCAGCAGCTTGGGGGACAGGGTTCGGGGCTACACCTTC
NA	14	TRBV10-3	TRBJ1-5	NA	CAISEDRNNQPQHF	TGTGCCATCAGTGAAGACAGGAACAATCAGCCCCAGCATTTT
NA	14	TRBV7-9	TRBJ1-6	TRBD1	CASSSGQFNSPLHF	TGTGCCAGCAGCTCGGGACAGTTTAATTCACCCCTCCACTTT
NA	11	TRBV7-9	TRBJ1-1	NA	CASSLIQTAFF	TGTGCCAGCAGCTTAATACAAACAGCTTTCTTT
NA	18	TRBV30	TRBJ2-3	TRBD1	CAWKELLDRGFGTDTQYF	TGTGCCTGGAAAGAGCTCCTGGACAGGGGTTTCGGCACAGATACGCAGTATTTT
NA	13	TRBV19	TRBJ1-4	TRBD1	CASNRDRGEKLFF	TGTGCCAGTAATCGGGACAGGGGGGAAAAACTGTTTTTT
NA	14	TRBV28	TRBJ2-7	NA	CASSKQGGSYEQYF	TGTGCCAGCAGTAAACAGGGCGGTTCCTACGAGCAGTACTTC
few	15	TRBV6-1	TRBJ2-2	NA	CASTHSLPPTGELFF	TGTGCCAGCACCCACTCACTTCCGCCGACCGGGGAGCTGTTTTTT
NA	17	TRBV4-3	TRBJ1-5	NA	CASSQDSEGKSNQPQHF	TGCGCCAGCAGCCAAGATTCGGAGGGTAAGAGCAATCAGCCCCAGCATTTT
few	13	TRBV11-3	TRBJ1-1	NA	CASSFQARTEAFF	TGTGCCAGCAGCTTCCAAGCGAGGACTGAAGCTTTCTTT
NA	15	TRBV6-6	TRBJ1-3	NA	CASTLVSGSGNTIYF	TGTGCCAGCACCTTGGTCTCGGGCTCTGGAAACACCATATATTTT
NA	15	TRBV5-1	TRBJ1-1	NA	CASSLAGGMNTEAFF	TGCGCCAGCAGCTTGGCCGGCGGGATGAACACTGAAGCTTTCTTT
once	14	TRBV12-1	TRBJ1-5	NA	CASSPWGRNQPQHF	TGTGCCAGCAGTCCATGGGGGCGAAATCAGCCCCAGCATTTT
NA	15	TRBV7-2	TRBJ2-7	TRBD2	CASSSSGGRAYEQYF	TGTGCCAGCAGCTCTAGCGGGGGCCGGGCCTACGAGCAGTACTTC
once	11	TRBV9	TRBJ2-7	NA	CASSTGYEQYF	TGTGCCAGCAGTACAGGCTACGAGCAGTACTTC
once	15	TRBV25-1	TRBJ2-3	NA	CASNSGGARTDTQYF	TGTGCCAGCAACTCAGGTGGGGCTCGCACAGATACGCAGTATTTT
NA	11	TRBV5-6	TRBJ1-1	NA	CASSRRTEAFF	TGTGCCAGTAGCAGGCGGACTGAAGCTTTCTTT
NA	14	TRBV28	TRBJ2-7	NA	CASSLEAHSYEQYF	TGTGCCAGCAGTCTAGAGGCTCACTCCTACGAGCAGTACTTC